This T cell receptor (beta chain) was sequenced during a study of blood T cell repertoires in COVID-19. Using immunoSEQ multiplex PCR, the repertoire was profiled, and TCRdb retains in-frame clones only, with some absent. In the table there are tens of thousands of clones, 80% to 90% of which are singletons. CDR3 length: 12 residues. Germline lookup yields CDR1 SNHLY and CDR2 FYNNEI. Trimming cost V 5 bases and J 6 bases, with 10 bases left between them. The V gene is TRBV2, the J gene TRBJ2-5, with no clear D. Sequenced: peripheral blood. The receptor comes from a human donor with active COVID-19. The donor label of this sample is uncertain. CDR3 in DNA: TGTGCCAGCAGTCCTCAGATGCAGACCCAGTACTTC. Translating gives CASSPQMQTQYF.